The source of this T cell receptor beta chain is a study of blood T cell repertoires in COVID-19. Across the whole study: Spain, Italy and the United States supplied samples that represented acute and convalescent COVID-19.

Per the original methods: Reference gene primers were amplified, and this amplification served to estimate nucleated cell counts. Libraries were prepared by immunoSEQ multiplex PCR; TCRdb keeps only in-frame clonotypes and omits some of them. V and J calls and clone size are as listed in that table; D and trimming were resolved from the DNA. The table lists about 250,000 clones, approximately 88% of them singletons. This CDR3 has 15 amino acids. Per germline, CDR1 SGHNT and CDR2 YYREEE (reference sequence). V lost 3 bases and J 2 bases, leaving 15 bases between the germline ends. Material: peripheral blood. The chain has TRBV5-4 and TRBJ2-7, with a tentative D call TRBD1 (5 bases). This TCR derives from a woman in her twenties or thirties with COVID-19, enrolled during active disease. The CDR3 here is CASSYEQGFTYEQYF. The CDR3 DNA is TGTGCCAGCAGCTACGAGCAGGGTTTTACCTACGAGCAGTACTTC.